This T cell receptor beta chain was observed in a study of regulatory T cells in long-lasting Graves disease. Time point of the sample: newly diagnosed GD, antithyroid drugs for less than 3 months. PBMC RNA was the source of the TCR library. HTBI primers from iRepertoire and Arm-PCR of CDR3 regions yielded the TCR beta libraries. Each CDR3 protein is one row after TCRdb ran MiXCR on the multiplex PCR reads. The table lists 350,000 to 550,000 distinct CDR3 sequences, under 15% of them singletons. V lost 5 bases and J 2 bases, leaving 16 bases between the germline ends. The CDR3 has 14 amino acids. The germline V gene encodes CDR1 DFQATT and CDR2 SNEGSKA (reference sequence). This clonotype appeared many times. These data were also reused for a study on T cells in Graves' hyperthyroidism and ophthalmopathy. Per that paper: A set of HTBI primers served as the primers for a first-round RT-PCR of the TCR CDR3. Model-based prediction identified ophthalmopathy a median 6.5 months prior to its onset.

The chain is built from TRBV20-1 and TRBJ2-7; D possibly matches TRBD1 or TRBD2 (5 bases each). The source material was peripheral blood mononuclear cells (PBMCs), sampled at new diagnosis, from a patient treated with antithyroid drugs. The source of this sequence is a woman between 25 and 40 years old with Graves disease. The CDR3 DNA is TGCAGTGCTCCTAAAGGGCAGGGACCCTACGAGCAGTACTTC. It encodes CSAPKGQGPYEQYF.